This TCR beta chain was recorded in a study of T cell changes during pregnancy in multiple sclerosis. This clone has only a few counts. The data were produced by immunoSEQ multiplex PCR, yet TCRdb's version contains in-frame clones alone and is incomplete. Altogether approximately 90,000 clones are present, around 94% being singletons, with the ten largest covering about 0.8%. V dropped 8 bases and J dropped 1; count of bases not matched to a gene: 4. Germline V lookup: CDR1 SQVTM, CDR2 ANQGSEA. The length of the CDR3 is 12 residues. This material consisted of peripheral blood, taken in the third trimester of pregnancy. The clonotype was recovered from a female donor with multiple sclerosis, enrolled in a pregnancy study. V usage is TRBV29-1 and J usage is TRBJ1-1, with 7 nucleotides matching TRBD1. The CDR3 bases are TGCAGCTCCAGACAGGGGAACACTGAAGCTTTCTTT. Its translation: CSSRQGNTEAFF.